The present T cell receptor beta chain was sequenced within a study of control samples from healthy donors and cancer patients. Using immunoSEQ multiplex PCR, the repertoire was profiled, and TCRdb retains in-frame clones only, with some absent. The sample consists of about 51,000 clones, about 88% of them appearing once. Germline CDR1 SGHTA, CDR2 FQGNSA. V shed 4 bases and J shed 11 bases, with 14 bases lying between them. The CDR3 spans 12 residues. Specimen: PBMCs. The sequence was obtained from a man aged 50-60 years with head and neck cancer. The chain employs TRBV7-2 and TRBJ1-1; no firm D call. CDR3 in DNA: TGTGCCAGCAGCTACTGGGCGGGGAAGGCTTTCTTT. Translating gives CASSYWAGKAFF.